This is a list of T cell receptor beta chains from one sample in a study of shared T cell receptors in the human thymus. Assay: immunoSEQ multiplex PCR; the TCRdb copy retains only in-frame clones and omits some. This table holds about 660,000 clones, approximately 87% found once. This sample was also put to use in a study of human thymus T cells.

Input material: thymocytes. Every receptor here comes from a boy under two years old with a congenital heart defect. CDR3s include the opening cysteine and the closing phenylalanine or tryptophan. A D gene is named only where the DNA matches it firmly. Clone sizes are given selectively: once, few, many, or a class where the clone is expanded.

J: TRBJ2-7
D: -
V: TRBV19
size: -
CDR3: CASSFRERAYEQYF
DNA: TGTGCCAGTAGTTTTAGGGAGAGGGCCTACGAGCAGTACTTC

J: TRBJ1-1
D: -
V: TRBV11-2
size: -
CDR3: CASSLDVRVLAFF
DNA: TGTGCCAGCAGCTTAGATGTTCGGGTTCTGGCTTTCTTT

J: TRBJ1-1
D: -
V: TRBV7-8
size: -
CDR3: CASSSQRTEAFF
DNA: TGTGCCAGCAGCTCTCAGCGCACTGAAGCTTTCTTT

J: TRBJ2-1
D: -
V: TRBV20-1
size: -
CDR3: CSARVGREQFF
DNA: TGCAGTGCTAGAGTGGGGCGTGAGCAGTTCTTC

J: TRBJ1-1
D: -
V: TRBV18
size: -
CDR3: CASSPGQLNTEAFF
DNA: TGTGCCAGCTCACCAGGACAGTTGAACACTGAAGCTTTCTTT

J: TRBJ1-2
D: TRBD1
V: TRBV19
size: -
CDR3: CASKGQGPNYGYTF
DNA: TGTGCCAGTAAGGGACAGGGGCCTAACTATGGCTACACCTTC

J: TRBJ1-5
D: TRBD1
V: TRBV28
size: -
CDR3: CASTPGQAENQPQHF
DNA: TGTGCCAGCACTCCGGGACAGGCGGAGAATCAGCCCCAGCATTTT

J: TRBJ2-3
D: -
V: TRBV13
size: -
CDR3: CASSPSEARLSTDTQYF
DNA: TGTGCCAGCAGCCCGTCAGAGGCGCGGCTATCCACAGATACGCAGTATTTT

J: TRBJ2-2
D: -
V: TRBV5-7
size: once
CDR3: CASSLGVRQFTPTGELFF
DNA: TGTGCCAGCAGCTTGGGAGTTAGACAGTTTACTCCGACCGGGGAGCTGTTTTTT

J: TRBJ1-1
D: -
V: TRBV18
size: -
CDR3: CASSPLEGNTEAFF
DNA: TGTGCCAGCTCACCACTTGAGGGGAACACTGAAGCTTTCTTT

J: TRBJ2-3
D: -
V: TRBV7-8
size: few
CDR3: CASSPNRLDTDTQYF
DNA: TGTGCCAGCAGCCCCAACCGACTGGACACAGATACGCAGTATTTT

J: TRBJ1-4
D: -
V: TRBV4-3
size: -
CDR3: CASSQAIEDPFQKKLFF
DNA: TGCGCCAGCAGCCAAGCCATCGAGGATCCCTTTCAAAAAAAACTGTTTTTT

J: TRBJ2-1
D: TRBD2
V: TRBV10-2
size: -
CDR3: CASSEREGESAEQFF
DNA: TGCGCCAGCAGTGAGCGGGAGGGAGAGTCCGCTGAGCAGTTCTTC

J: TRBJ1-2
D: -
V: TRBV6-5
size: -
CDR3: CASSSQAPTNYGYTF
DNA: TGTGCCAGCAGTTCACAGGCACCCACTAACTATGGCTACACCTTC

J: TRBJ2-1
D: -
V: TRBV29-1
size: -
CDR3: CSVGLRRRSSYNEQFF
DNA: TGCAGCGTTGGGCTGAGGAGGCGGAGCTCCTACAATGAGCAGTTCTTC

J: TRBJ2-7
D: TRBD2
V: TRBV10-2
size: -
CDR3: CASSVVSGRAFWEQYF
DNA: TGCGCCAGCAGTGTGGTTAGCGGGAGGGCCTTTTGGGAGCAGTACTTC

J: TRBJ1-2
D: -
V: TRBV4-3
size: -
CDR3: CASSPRTAIYGYTF
DNA: TGCGCCAGCAGCCCACGGACAGCCATCTATGGCTACACCTTC

J: TRBJ1-6
D: -
V: TRBV7-9
size: -
CDR3: CASSLERNSPLHF
DNA: TGTGCCAGCAGCTTAGAGAGGAATTCACCCCTCCACTTT

J: TRBJ2-7
D: TRBD1
V: TRBV6-4
size: -
CDR3: CASSAKTGGSYEQYF
DNA: TGTGCCAGCAGTGCCAAGACAGGGGGCTCCTACGAGCAGTACTTC

J: TRBJ2-6
D: -
V: TRBV5-1
size: -
CDR3: CASSSSLGLSGANVLTF
DNA: TGCGCCAGCAGCTCTTCGTTGGGCCTCTCTGGGGCCAACGTCCTGACTTTC

J: TRBJ2-7
D: TRBD1
V: TRBV6-5
size: -
CDR3: CASSDREFSYEQYF
DNA: TGTGCCAGTAGCGACAGGGAATTCTCCTACGAGCAGTACTTC

J: TRBJ1-2
D: -
V: TRBV5-1
size: few
CDR3: CASSLAGNANYGYTF
DNA: TGCGCCAGCAGCTTGGCAGGGAACGCTAACTATGGCTACACCTTC

J: TRBJ1-5
D: -
V: TRBV6-6
size: -
CDR3: CASSTTVNNQPQHF
DNA: TGTGCCAGCAGTACGACAGTAAACAATCAGCCCCAGCATTTT

J: TRBJ2-7
D: -
V: TRBV28
size: -
CDR3: CASSLTPGPYEQYF
DNA: TGTGCCAGCAGTTTAACACCAGGGCCGTACGAGCAGTACTTC

J: TRBJ1-1
D: -
V: TRBV6-1
size: -
CDR3: CASRPRGPSEQAFF
DNA: TGTGCCAGCAGACCCCGCGGGCCGTCAGAACAAGCTTTCTTT

J: TRBJ2-7
D: TRBD2
V: TRBV9
size: -
CDR3: CASSASGTSASYEQYF
DNA: TGTGCCAGCAGCGCATCCGGGACTAGCGCTTCCTACGAGCAGTACTTC

J: TRBJ1-3
D: TRBD1
V: TRBV4-1
size: -
CDR3: CASSQEEKGARRNTIYF
DNA: TGCGCCAGCAGCCAAGAGGAGAAGGGGGCACGGAGAAACACCATATATTTT

J: TRBJ1-5
D: TRBD1
V: TRBV6-5
size: few
CDR3: CASSEGAINQPQHF
DNA: TGTGCCAGCAGTGAGGGGGCGATCAATCAGCCCCAGCATTTT

J: TRBJ2-3
D: TRBD2
V: TRBV5-4
size: -
CDR3: CASSLAGGRAQYF
DNA: TGTGCCAGCAGCTTGGCGGGCGGGAGGGCCCAGTATTTT

J: TRBJ1-5
D: -
V: TRBV28
size: once
CDR3: CAIAEHSNQPQHF
DNA: TGTGCCATTGCGGAGCATAGCAATCAGCCCCAGCATTTT

J: TRBJ1-1
D: TRBD1
V: TRBV15
size: few
CDR3: CATSSPSGTGRSIDVNTEAFF
DNA: TGTGCCACCAGCAGTCCCTCCGGGACAGGGAGGAGTATCGACGTGAACACTGAAGCTTTCTTT

J: TRBJ2-1
D: TRBD1
V: TRBV6-6
size: -
CDR3: CASSYSAGGFGGEQFF
DNA: TGTGCCAGCAGTTACTCGGCAGGGGGCTTTGGAGGTGAGCAGTTCTTC

J: TRBJ2-7
D: -
V: TRBV4-3
size: -
CDR3: CASSLGLSYEQYF
DNA: TGCGCCAGCAGCCTCGGACTCTCCTACGAGCAGTACTTC

J: TRBJ2-7
D: TRBD2
V: TRBV7-2
size: once
CDR3: CASSKRGTSASYEQYF
DNA: TGTGCCAGCAGCAAACGGGGGACTAGCGCATCCTACGAGCAGTACTTC

J: TRBJ2-2
D: -
V: TRBV7-9
size: -
CDR3: CASSPSDTANTGELFF
DNA: TGTGCCAGCAGCCCGTCGGACACCGCGAACACCGGGGAGCTGTTTTTT

J: TRBJ2-5
D: TRBD2
V: TRBV15
size: -
CDR3: CATSRHKAGGPETQYF
DNA: TGTGCCACCAGCAGACATAAAGCGGGAGGGCCGGAGACCCAGTACTTC

J: TRBJ1-2
D: -
V: TRBV19
size: -
CDR3: CASRRGSNYGYTF
DNA: TGTGCCAGTAGAAGGGGATCGAACTATGGCTACACCTTC

J: TRBJ2-3
D: TRBD2
V: TRBV5-4
size: -
CDR3: CASSPGPAGGPQTDTQYF
DNA: TGTGCCAGCAGCCCAGGGCCAGCGGGGGGCCCCCAAACCGATACGCAGTATTTT

J: TRBJ2-3
D: -
V: TRBV2
size: -
CDR3: CASSPPDTQYF
DNA: TGTGCCAGCTCCCCCCCGGATACGCAGTATTTT

J: TRBJ2-2
D: -
V: TRBV15
size: -
CDR3: CATSNNSGELFF
DNA: TGTGCCACCAGCAATAACTCCGGGGAGCTGTTTTTT

J: TRBJ1-5
D: TRBD1
V: TRBV6-1
size: -
CDR3: CASSEALLIDRVSNQPQHF
DNA: TGTGCCAGCAGTGAAGCGCTTTTAATCGACAGGGTGAGCAATCAGCCCCAGCATTTT

J: TRBJ1-2
D: TRBD1
V: TRBV2
size: -
CDR3: CASSEGLRGQGNYGYTF
DNA: TGTGCCAGCAGTGAAGGGTTAAGGGGACAGGGAAACTATGGCTACACCTTC

J: TRBJ1-5
D: -
V: TRBV4-3
size: -
CDR3: CASSQDLYGACSF
DNA: TGCGCCAGCAGCCAAGATCTCTACGGTGCTTGTAGTTTT

J: TRBJ2-2
D: TRBD2
V: TRBV6-4
size: once
CDR3: CASRLAGDSNTGELFF
DNA: TGTGCCAGCAGACTAGCGGGGGACTCGAACACCGGGGAGCTGTTTTTT

J: TRBJ1-1
D: TRBD1
V: TRBV7-6
size: -
CDR3: CASSLAGTGPPEAFF
DNA: TGTGCCAGCAGCTTAGCGGGGACAGGCCCACCTGAAGCTTTCTTT

J: TRBJ2-1
D: -
V: TRBV7-3
size: -
CDR3: CASSPGHYNEQFF
DNA: TGTGCCAGCAGCCCAGGACACTACAATGAGCAGTTCTTC